These 10 T cell receptor beta chains share one sample of origin, sequenced in a study of T cell changes during pregnancy in multiple sclerosis. Assay used: immunoSEQ multiplex PCR; TCRdb lists only in-frame clones, some missing. Among tens of thousands of clones listed, more than 85% were seen once. The source was CD4+ T cells from peripheral blood mononuclear cells, collected after pregnancy. The receptors shown here come from a female donor in good health, enrolled as a control in a pregnancy study.

V and J are TRBV19 and TRBJ2-3; 9 bases are a match to TRBD2. V was pared by 7 bases and J by 4 bases, with 6 bases of the junction left unmatched. Germline loops: CDR1 LNHDA, CDR2 SQIVND (reference sequence). There are 14 residues in the CDR3. The DNA for the CDR3 is TGTGCCAGTAAGGAGGGACTAGCTGCAGATACGCAGTATTTT. Translated: CASKEGLAADTQYF.

The rearrangement joins TRBV19 to TRBJ2-3, with 13 bases matching TRBD2. The germline V gene has CDR1 LNHDA and CDR2 SQIVND (reference sequence). Trimming at V came to 2 bases and at J to 6 bases, leaving 8 bases not matched to a gene. This CDR3 has 17 residues. The CDR3 DNA sequence: TGTGCCAGTAGTATATCACGACTAGCGGGGGGTGCGGATACGCAGTATTTT. Translation gives CASSISRLAGGADTQYF.

V is TRBV27 and J is TRBJ1-2, with D possibly matching TRBD1 (5 bases). Germline values: CDR1 MNHEY, CDR2 SMNVEV (reference sequence). V lost 0 bases, J lost 6 bases, and 11 bases lay in between. This CDR3 contains 14 residues. CDR3 DNA: TGTGCCAGCAGTTTATCGCTTCAGGGTGATGGCTACACCTTC. Amino acid sequence: CASSLSLQGDGYTF.

The CDR3 sequence is CASIRQPGAGELFF. CDR3 DNA sequence: TGCGCCAGCATTAGACAGCCTGGGGCCGGGGAGCTGTTTTTT. The rearrangement links TRBV5-1 to TRBJ2-2; D perhaps matches TRBD1 (5 bases). CDR3 length: 14 residues. The ends were cut back, 6 bases at V and 6 bases at J, with 15 bases in the middle. The germline CDR1 and CDR2 sequences are SGHRS and YFSETQ.

The rearrangement uses TRBV4-2 and TRBJ2-5; a possible D gene is TRBD1 (6 bases). Germline CDR1 is LGHNA and CDR2 is YNFKEQ. Trimming shortened V by 4 bases and J by 4 bases, and 16 bases separated the two germline ends. The CDR3 contains 15 residues. The CDR3, as DNA: TGTGCCAGCAGCCGAGAGATAGGGGGACGAGAGACCCAGTACTTC. This gives the protein CASSREIGGRETQYF.

This chain joins TRBV18 and TRBJ2-5; D unclear. Trimming took off 8 bases at V and 0 bases at J, with 10 bases between the two ends. The CDR3 is made up of 13 amino acids. Germline CDR1 and CDR2: KGHSH and LQKENI. CDR3 coding DNA: TGTGCCAGCACATCAAAGTACCAAGAGACCCAGTACTTC. It encodes CASTSKYQETQYF.

This sequence joins TRBV4-1 and TRBJ2-4; D might be TRBD2 (6 bases). Trimming took off 0 bases at V and 1 base at J, with 10 bases between the two ends. CDR1 and CDR2 (germline): MGHRA, YSYEKL. This CDR3 is built from 16 residues. The CDR3: CASSQDPGRAKNIQYF. CDR3 coding DNA: TGCGCCAGCAGCCAAGATCCAGGGAGGGCCAAAAACATTCAGTACTTC.

The chain combines TRBV7-2 with TRBJ2-2; no firm D call. V was pared by 0 bases and J by 7 bases, with 9 bases between. This CDR3 contains 14 residues. Germline CDR1 SGHTA, CDR2 FQGNSA. This CDR3 is CASSLALAGGELFF. The CDR3 DNA reads as TGTGCCAGCAGCTTAGCGCTCGCCGGCGGGGAGCTGTTTTTT.

V and J are TRBV28 and TRBJ2-1, with TRBD2 matching 13 bases. The CDR3 spans 16 residues. The germline CDR1 and CDR2 sequences are MDHEN and SYDVKM. V lost 4 bases to trimming and J lost 4 bases; unmatched junction nucleotides: 4. CDR3 amino acids: CASSSSLAGGYNEQFF. CDR3 sequence (DNA): TGTGCCAGCAGTTCGTCACTAGCGGGGGGGTACAATGAGCAGTTCTTC.

This clone was seen once. The J gene is TRBJ2-7, the V gene TRBV29-1, with 9 bases fitting TRBD2. The junction had 5 bases not matched to a gene; V was cut back by 4 bases and J by 4 bases. Germline-derived CDR1 and CDR2 are SQVTM and ANQGSEA. The CDR3 extends over 13 amino acids. The CDR3 coding sequence is TGCAGCGTTGGCGGGAGGGCCGTTTACGAGCAGTACTTC. Translation gives CSVGGRAVYEQYF.